The clone carrying this T cell receptor beta chain was found a few times. Authors' methods: Estimated nucleated cell counts came from reference gene primer amplification. Sequencing was performed with immunoSEQ multiplex PCR; in TCRdb, only in-frame clones are kept and a portion is missing. V and J calls and clone size follow that table, whereas D and trimming were derived from the DNA. Among roughly 180,000 clones listed, about nine tenths were seen once. The CDR3 loop spans 15 amino acids. CDR1 and CDR2 from the germline V gene are SGHTA and FQGNSA. V dropped 5 bases and J dropped 4 bases, with 15 bases sitting between them. Individuals aged roughly 18 to 95 years were recruited from 20 to 25 US areas. Which cohort a participant joined came from the clinical history participants gave. The data were obtained in a study of blood T cell repertoires in COVID-19.

V gene TRBV7-2 combines with J gene TRBJ1-3; D gene uncertain. This clonotype originated in a woman in her twenties or thirties who had recovered from COVID-19. Sequenced: PBMCs or T cells enriched from blood (not recorded which). In DNA form, the CDR3 reads TGTGCCAGCAGCCCCAACAGACTACGAGGAAACACCATATATTTT. It specifies CASSPNRLRGNTIYF.